The table lists the clone carrying this TCR beta chain with a few counts. Its antigen is still unknown. The germline V gene has CDR1 SNHLY and CDR2 FYNNEI. With 2 bases removed from V and 4 bases from J, the gap between germline ends came to 11 bases. The CDR3 length is 14 residues. Library preparation followed earlier protocols using designated TCR primers. A single record per CDR3 protein comes from TCRdb applying MiXCR to the PCR reads. This table holds under 350,000 distinct CDR3 sequences, roughly a quarter found once. This record belongs to a study of molecular identifiers for immune sequencing clone quantification. Study-level findings and limits: Spiked TCR RNA from one Jurkat cell reportedly showed up when mixed among 950,000 to 1,000,000 naive cells. Sharing of a barcode by identical TCR molecules could cause highly expanded clone sizes to be underestimated. Over 98% of effector molecules, but under 1% in naive cells, were held by clones with more than 20 RNA copies.

The chain employs TRBV2 and TRBJ2-5; possible D gene TRBD2, 5 bases. Sample: naive CD8+ T cells from blood, with Jurkat cell RNA spiked in. The subset is: FACS-sorted CD8+CD4-CCR7+CD45RA+ naive T cells. The clonotype originates from a human donor in good health. Some libraries in this study had Jurkat cell RNA spiked in. The CDR3 loop is CASSENGVPETQYF. In nucleotides, the CDR3 is TGTGCCAGCAGTGAAAACGGGGTACCAGAGACCCAGTACTTC.